The T cell receptor beta chain under discussion was sequenced for a study of T cells in Graves' hyperthyroidism and ophthalmopathy. This clonotype occurred a few times. The PBMCs were taken from around 10 ml of fresh peripheral blood. V was pared by 0 bases and J by 3 bases, with 11 bases between. The CDR3 extends over 15 amino acids. Germline V gives CDR1 LGHDT, CDR2 YNNKEL (reference sequence). Authors of the study amplified TCR beta CDR3 regions from RNA transcripts. With the HTBI primer set, the TCR CDR3 went through a first round of RT-PCR. In TCRdb, the multiplex PCR reads were re-called with MiXCR into one record per CDR3 protein. The sample holds hundreds of thousands of distinct CDR3 sequences, 14% seen once.

The receptor was isolated from a woman aged 18-29 years with Graves' hyperthyroidism. Sample: blood. The chain joins TRBV3-1 to TRBJ1-1; D unresolved. For the CDR3, the DNA is TGTGCCAGCAGCCAAGATCCTGGAGAACACACTGAAGCTTTCTTT. Protein sequence: CASSQDPGEHTEAFF.